The T cell receptor beta chain under discussion was sequenced for a study of cytomegalovirus exposure and HLA in healthy donors. Study as a whole: Most donors, about 82% of several hundred genotyped, fell in the Caucasian-associated ancestry cluster. Regarding the study as a whole: At a 0.05 false discovery rate, a later analysis found some 18,000 TCR beta sequences to be associated with HLA alleles. Sequencing likely generated an artifact that appeared as a cluster of highly shared sequence variants. V- and J-gene trimming in TCR beta was tied to a missense DCLRE1C variant by an analysis performed later.

From germline, CDR1 is ENHRY and CDR2 SYGVKD. After removal of 6 bases from V and 6 bases from J, the junction contained 4 bases not matched to a gene. The CDR3 sequence is 13 residues long. For this clone: Antigen specificity is unknown.

The PCR used 60 Vbeta and 13 Jbeta primers. The repertoire was sequenced with immunoSEQ multiplex PCR; TCRdb's copy has only in-frame clones and lacks some. The data hold over 100,000 clones, with 69% observed a single time. V gene TRBV10-3 combines with J gene TRBJ2-7; 11 bases align to TRBD2. The sequence was collected from a woman aged 70-85 years in good health and CMV-seropositive. The specimen was PBMCs. The CDR3 coding sequence is TGTGCCATCAGGGATAGCGGGGGGGGCGAGCAGTACTTC. Its protein product is CAIRDSGGGEQYF.